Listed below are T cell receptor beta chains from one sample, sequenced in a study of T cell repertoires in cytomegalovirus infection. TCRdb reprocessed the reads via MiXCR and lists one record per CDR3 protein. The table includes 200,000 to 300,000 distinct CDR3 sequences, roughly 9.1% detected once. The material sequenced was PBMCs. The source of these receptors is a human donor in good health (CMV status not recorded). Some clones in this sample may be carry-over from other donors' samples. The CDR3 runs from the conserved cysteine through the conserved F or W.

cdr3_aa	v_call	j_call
CASNTGLAGGEQFF	TRBV10-2	TRBJ2-1
CASSLGQTSSLGYTF	TRBV7-2	TRBJ1-2
CASSGTAVSPLHF	TRBV7-6	TRBJ1-6
CATSRVPGVSSYEQYF	TRBV15	TRBJ2-7
CASSQTSGGETQYF	TRBV7-2	TRBJ2-5
CASKFQGALRSDTQYF	TRBV12-3/TRBV12-4	TRBJ2-3
CASRTSGGISGANVLTF	TRBV2	TRBJ2-6
CASSLGGFGRQYF	TRBV7-2	TRBJ2-7
CASSLAISGANVLTF	TRBV7-2	TRBJ2-6
CASSPGGSSYEQYF	TRBV7-2	TRBJ2-7
CSHKRGGRDTQYF	TRBV20-1	TRBJ2-3
CSARLPGQRNSPLHF	TRBV20-1	TRBJ1-6
CASSLDGSLAAPSYNEQFF	TRBV11-2	TRBJ2-1
CASSLLSVLNSPLHF	TRBV7-2	TRBJ1-6